These 27 T cell receptor beta chains share one sample of origin, sequenced in a study of shared clonotypes between healthy human individuals. Method: immunoSEQ multiplex PCR; TCRdb's copy keeps in-frame clones and lacks some. The sample lists about 2 million clones; roughly 95% were seen once. Material: naive CD4+ T cells sorted from blood. Subset denoted: CD45RA+ positively selected. These receptors all stem from a man aged 18 to 30 in good health.

The chain links TRBV25-1 to TRBJ1-4; no reliable D call. The germline gives CDR1 MGHDK, CDR2 SYGVNS. This CDR3 spans 16 amino acids. The V end lost 7 bases, the J end lost 0 bases, and 15 bases lay between the germline ends. CDR3 protein: CASNKGSTATNEKLFF. The CDR3 region has the DNA TGTGCCAGCAATAAAGGGTCTACCGCAACTAATGAAAAACTGTTTTTT.

V and J are TRBV10-3 and TRBJ2-7; a weak D match, TRBD1 (5 bases). Germline loops: CDR1 ENHRY, CDR2 SYGVKD. This CDR3 comprises 13 residues. Trimming removed 7 bases from V and 6 bases from J, with 16 bases in between. CDR3 sequence: CAITEERGGEQYF. The CDR3, as DNA: TGTGCCATCACCGAGGAAAGGGGTGGCGAGCAGTACTTC.

Regarding this clone: Other DNA sequences in the sample encode the same CDR3. This chain connects TRBV4-2 to TRBJ1-1, with D possibly TRBD1 on 5 matching bases. In germline, CDR1 is LGHNA, CDR2 YNFKEQ. V was pared by 2 bases and J by 1 base, with 8 bases between. The CDR3 consists of 14 residues. The CDR3 region has the DNA TGTGCCAGCAGCCAATACACAGGGAACACTGAAGCTTTCTTT. Its translation: CASSQYTGNTEAFF.

This rearrangement joins TRBV25-1 to TRBJ1-4, with D unclear. V was cut by 4 bases and J by 7 bases, with 13 bases left in between. Germline lookup yields CDR1 MGHDK and CDR2 SYGVNS. This CDR3 contains 14 residues. In DNA form, the CDR3 reads TGTGCCAGCAGTGGCGGGGTCCGTAGTGAAAAACTGTTTTTT. Its protein is CASSGGVRSEKLFF.

This clone showed up just once. V gene TRBV6-5 combines with J gene TRBJ1-5; D is undetermined. CDR1 and CDR2 from the germline V gene are MNHEY and SVGAGI. Trimming stripped 5 bases from V and 0 bases from J, with 11 bases between. This CDR3 has 15 residues. The CDR3 DNA reads TGTGCCAGCAGTCTGTCCCGCAATAGCAATCAGCCCCAGCATTTT. This gives the protein CASSLSRNSNQPQHF.

This clone occurred a few times. At the DNA level, this CDR3 is encoded by other sequences in the same sample as well. DNA of the CDR3: TGTGCCAGCAGTATACAGGGCTCTGGGGCCAACGTCCTGACTTTC. Amino acids: CASSIQGSGANVLTF. The chain has TRBV5-4 and TRBJ2-6; a possible D gene is TRBD1 (6 bases). Germline V lookup: CDR1 SGHNT, CDR2 YYREEE (reference sequence). Trimming removed 5 bases from V and 0 bases from J, with 9 bases in between. This CDR3 has 15 amino acids. Using reference TRBV5-4 and TRBJ2-6 for the parts outside the CDR3, the full variable domain is ETGVTQSPTHLIKTRGQQVTLRCSSQSGHNTVSWYQQALGQGPQFIFQYYREEENGRGNFPPRFSGLQFPNYSSELNVNALELDDSALYLCASSIQGSGANVLTFGAGSRLTVL.

This clone has only a few counts. The chain combines TRBV7-2 with TRBJ1-6, with 9 bases fitting TRBD1. CDR3 size: 14 residues. V dropped 5 bases and J dropped 9; count of bases not matched to a gene: 5. The germline CDR1 and CDR2 sequences are SGHTA and FQGNSA. The CDR3, as DNA: TGTGCCAGCAGCCCCGGGACAGGGCTTTCACCCCTCCACTTT. Protein: CASSPGTGLSPLHF.

As concerns this clone: Being one base from a much bigger clone, this may be a read error. As DNA, the CDR3 is TGTGCCATCGGTGACGGGACCTTCGACTCCTACGAGCAGTACTTC. This encodes CAIGDGTFDSYEQYF. The rearrangement links TRBV10-3 to TRBJ2-7, with D perhaps given as TRBD1 or TRBD2 (5 bases each). Germline assignment: CDR1 ENHRY and CDR2 SYGVKD. CDR3 length: 15 amino acids.

This chain joins TRBV6-1 and TRBJ1-1; the D gene is possibly TRBD1 (5 bases). V lost 5 bases and J 0 bases, leaving 13 bases between the germline ends. The CDR3 is 15 amino acids. The germline V gene encodes CDR1 MNHNS and CDR2 SASEGT. CDR3 region: CASSLTASMNTEAFF. The CDR3 DNA sequence: TGTGCCAGCAGTTTGACAGCCTCCATGAACACTGAAGCTTTCTTT.

This clone was counted a few times. This chain joins TRBV10-2 and TRBJ2-3; tentatively, D is TRBD2 (6 bases). The CDR3 has 13 amino acids. V shed 8 bases and J shed 6 bases, with 15 bases lying between them. The V gene's germline CDR1 is WSHSY and CDR2 SAAADI. The CDR3 DNA reads TGCGCCAGCCGGGACTGGGGGTCGGATACGCAGTATTTT. Translation gives CASRDWGSDTQYF.

This clone showed up just once. The rearrangement links TRBV4-3 to TRBJ1-3; a weak D match, TRBD1 (5 bases). Germline loops: CDR1 LGHNA, CDR2 YSLEER. V was clipped by 3 bases and J by 0 bases, with 18 bases between them. This CDR3 comprises 18 residues. CDR3: CASSQGPGQGNSGNTIYF. DNA for the CDR3: TGCGCCAGCAGCCAGGGACCGGGCCAGGGTAACTCTGGAAACACCATATATTTT.

This sequence joins TRBV7-2 and TRBJ2-1; tentative D call: TRBD2 (6 bases). The CDR3 is 14 amino acids. Germline CDR1 reads SGHTA; CDR2 reads FQGNSA. Deletions cut 8 bases from V and 0 bases from J, with 11 bases between. The CDR3: CASGAGSSYNEQFF. For the CDR3, the DNA is TGTGCCAGCGGAGCGGGTAGCTCCTACAATGAGCAGTTCTTC.

The V and J genes are TRBV5-4 and TRBJ2-6; 8 bases agree with TRBD2. V trimming: 2 bases; J trimming: 2 bases; junction bases outside the gene matches: 9. This CDR3 is 18 amino acids long. The V gene's germline CDR1 is SGHNT and CDR2 YYREEE (reference sequence). The CDR3, as DNA: TGTGCCAGCAGCTTATGGCGGGGGGCTGGCACTGGGGCCAACGTCCTGACTTTC. Protein sequence: CASSLWRGAGTGANVLTF. The whole variable domain, remainder taken from reference TRBV5-4 and TRBJ2-6, is ETGVTQSPTHLIKTRGQQVTLRCSSQSGHNTVSWYQQALGQGPQFIFQYYREEENGRGNFPPRFSGLQFPNYSSELNVNALELDDSALYLCASSLWRGAGTGANVLTFGAGSRLTVL.

This chain links TRBV6-5 with TRBJ2-1; 7 bases are a match to TRBD1. V shed 6 bases and J 8 bases; nucleotides not matched to a gene: 4. Germline CDR1 and CDR2: MNHEY and SVGAGI. This CDR3 spans 12 amino acids. The chain's CDR3 is CASRQTGDEQFF. As DNA, the CDR3 is TGTGCCAGCAGGCAAACAGGGGATGAGCAGTTCTTC.

The chain joins TRBV5-1 to TRBJ1-2; D is uncertain. Germline V gene data show CDR1 as SGHRS and CDR2 as YFSETQ. This CDR3 comprises 14 residues. Trimming stripped 0 bases from V and 3 bases from J, with 9 bases between. DNA for the CDR3: TGCGCCAGCAGCTTGGACCCGCGGGACTATGGCTACACCTTC. This encodes CASSLDPRDYGYTF. Full variable domain (missing parts from reference TRBV5-1 and TRBJ1-2): KAGVTQTPRYLIKTRGQQVTLSCSPISGHRSVSWYQQTPGQGLQFLFEYFSETQRNKGNFPGRFSGRQFSNSRSEMNVSTLELGDSALYLCASSLDPRDYGYTFGSGTRLTVV.

The CDR3 DNA reads as TGTGCCTTGAAATCCGGGACTAGCTACAAAAACATTCAGTACTTC. Translation gives CALKSGTSYKNIQYF. This chain joins TRBV30 and TRBJ2-4, with TRBD2 matching 9 bases. Germline trimming cut 7 bases from V and 3 bases from J; bases unmatched to any gene: 10. The CDR3 runs to 15 residues. Germline CDR1 is GTSNPN and CDR2 is SVGIG (reference sequence).

The sample holds one count of this clone. The chain carries TRBV12-5 and TRBJ2-2; weak D call: TRBD2 (6 bases). The CDR3 is 16 residues long. CDR1 LGHNT and CDR2 FRNRAP come from the germline V gene. The V end lost 6 bases, the J end lost 0 bases, and 14 bases lay between the germline ends. The CDR3 DNA reads TGTGCTAGTGGACCGGGTCCGGGGGCGAACACCGGGGAGCTGTTTTTT. Residues: CASGPGPGANTGELFF.

Written as DNA, the CDR3 is TGTGCCACGCGGGGGCCCGGGAACACTGAAGCTTTCTTT. Its protein is CATRGPGNTEAFF. The chain joins TRBV10-3 to TRBJ1-1; D is perhaps TRBD1 (6 bases). The germline V gene encodes CDR1 ENHRY and CDR2 SYGVKD. CDR3 size: 13 residues. Trimming took 10 bases from V and 1 from J, leaving 13 bases between them.

The chain couples TRBV7-9 to TRBJ1-5, with D uncertain. The V end lost 1 base, the J end lost 1 base, and 5 bases lay between the germline ends. Germline lookup yields CDR1 SEHNR and CDR2 FQNEAQ (reference sequence). This CDR3 has 14 residues. The CDR3 DNA reads as TGTGCCAGCAGCTTAGAACACAGCAATCAGCCCCAGCATTTT. This gives the protein CASSLEHSNQPQHF.

The chain recombines TRBV7-9 with TRBJ1-2; D uncertain. Germline V lookup: CDR1 SEHNR, CDR2 FQNEAQ (reference sequence). CDR3 length equals 13 residues. Deletions cut 6 bases from V and 7 bases from J, with 15 bases between. The CDR3 DNA sequence: TGTGCCAGCAGTTCAAACCGGGAATTTGGCTACACCTTC. Translation gives CASSSNREFGYTF.

Comments on this clone: An end of the junction differs from the germline gene, which may be a read error. This sequence joins TRBV2 and TRBJ2-1, with D possibly TRBD1 on 5 matching bases. Germline lookup yields CDR1 SNHLY and CDR2 FYNNEI. The CDR3 totals 15 residues. The CDR3 reads CASSEAGADYNEQFF. DNA for the CDR3: TGTGCCAGCAGCGAAGCTGGGGCCGACTACAATGAGCAGTTCTTC.

This sequence joins TRBV19 and TRBJ2-7; D possibly corresponds to TRBD1 (5 bases). Trimming took off 7 bases at V and 0 bases at J, with 10 bases between the two ends. The CDR3 is made up of 13 amino acids. From germline, CDR1 is LNHDA and CDR2 SQIVND (reference sequence). CDR3 loop: CASKFQGSYEQYF. CDR3 bases: TGTGCCAGTAAGTTCCAGGGCTCCTACGAGCAGTACTTC.

The gene calls are TRBV6-5 and TRBJ1-4; TRBD1 might be the D (5 bases). The V end lost 0 bases, the J end lost 7 bases, and 15 bases lay between the germline ends. The germline V gene has CDR1 MNHEY and CDR2 SVGAGI. The CDR3 sequence is 16 residues long. CDR3 region: CASSYSFPGSSEKLFF. Here the CDR3 DNA reads TGTGCCAGCAGTTACTCGTTCCCAGGGTCAAGTGAAAAACTGTTTTTT.

The genes are TRBV27 and TRBJ2-3; D unclear. CDR3 length: 16 residues. Trimming took 5 bases from V and 2 from J, leaving 17 bases between them. The germline V gene has CDR1 MNHEY and CDR2 SMNVEV (reference sequence). The CDR3 reads CASSGRAYPPTDTQYF. DNA for the CDR3: TGTGCCAGCAGTGGCCGGGCCTACCCTCCCACAGATACGCAGTATTTT.

The chain joins TRBV7-9 to TRBJ2-5, with D unclear. CDR1 is SEHNR, CDR2 FQNEAQ, per germline (reference sequence). This CDR3 has 15 amino acids. Trimming pared 3 bases from V and 2 bases from J, leaving 13 bases between. In nucleotides, the CDR3 is TGTGCCAGCAGCTTCCGGCGGTTAGGACAAGAGACCCAGTACTTC. This translates into CASSFRRLGQETQYF.

The chain is built from TRBV7-2 and TRBJ2-7, with D maybe TRBD2 (6 bases). The germline V gene encodes CDR1 SGHTA and CDR2 FQGNSA. The CDR3 spans 15 residues. Trimming shortened V by 1 base and J by 4 bases, and 14 bases separated the two germline ends. CDR3 in amino acids: CASSLGSSARYEQYF. For the CDR3, the DNA is TGTGCCAGCAGCTTAGGATCTAGCGCCCGATACGAGCAGTACTTC.

J is TRBJ2-6 and V is TRBV18; no definite D call. CDR1 is KGHSH, CDR2 LQKENI, per germline. This CDR3 has 15 amino acids. V lost 2 bases and J 4 bases, leaving 9 bases between the germline ends. The CDR3 loop reads CASSPIGGGANVLTF. The DNA of the CDR3 is TGTGCCAGCTCACCAATCGGTGGCGGGGCCAACGTCCTGACTTTC.